Listed below are T cell receptor beta chains from one sample, sequenced in a study of OX40 agonist ivuxolimab in advanced cancers. Clones were sequenced by immunoSEQ multiplex PCR, and TCRdb holds only the in-frame ones, with some missing. The sample consists of more than 60,000 clones, about four fifths of them appearing once. The input for sequencing was CD4+ or CD8+ T cells sorted from blood, taken in a trial of the OX40 agonist ivuxolimab. These receptors came from an adult with an advanced solid tumor such as melanoma, head and neck, liver or kidney cancer. Both conserved end residues are part of each CDR3. D genes are given only for firm matches. Clone size is stated in some rows and not others, as once, few, many or a class when expanded.

TRBD1 TRBJ1-4 - TRBV5-1 TGCGCCAGCAGATCCGGGACAGGGGGCGCGGGGAATGAAAAACTGTTTTTT CASRSGTGGAGNEKLFF
TRBD1 TRBJ2-5 - TRBV5-5 TGTGCCAGCAGCGCAACAGGGGCCCCACTGGAGACCCAGTACTTC CASSATGAPLETQYF
- TRBJ1-2 - TRBV28 TGTGCCAGCAGTCCTAAACAGATTTGGTCTGGCTACACCTTC CASSPKQIWSGYTF
- TRBJ1-2 - TRBV19 TGTGCCAGTAGTATGGCGGGTCAGAGCTCTAACTATGGCTACACCTTC CASSMAGQSSNYGYTF
- TRBJ1-1 - TRBV6-5 TGTGCCAGCAGCCTCAGGGAGAACACTGAAGCTTTCTTT CASSLRENTEAFF
- TRBJ2-7 - TRBV2 TGTGCCAGCAGCGGAGTCAACTACGAGCAGTACTTC CASSGVNYEQYF
TRBD1 TRBJ2-7 - TRBV5-1 TGCGCCAGCAGCAACGGACAGGGGGCCTACGAGCAGTACTTC CASSNGQGAYEQYF
- TRBJ2-3 - TRBV25-1 TGTGCCAGCAGTGAGCCCCCCGCAGATACGCAGTATTTT CASSEPPADTQYF
- TRBJ2-3 once TRBV27 TGTGCCAGCAACTCCGGGTTTGCAGATACGCAGTATTTT CASNSGFADTQYF
- TRBJ1-6 - TRBV11-2 TGTGCCAGCAGCTACGACAGTACTGTTTCACCCCTCCACTTT CASSYDSTVSPLHF
TRBD1 TRBJ1-2 - TRBV11-2 TGTGCCAGCAGCTTAGTAGCCAGGGGGCTATATGGCTACACCTTC CASSLVARGLYGYTF
- TRBJ2-2 - TRBV7-2 TGTGCCAGCAGCTCCACAGGGACGAACACCGGGGAGCTGTTTTTT CASSSTGTNTGELFF
- TRBJ2-3 - TRBV7-3 TGTGCCAGCAGCCTCCCTGGCACAGATACGCAGTATTTT CASSLPGTDTQYF
- TRBJ1-3 - TRBV4-1 TGCGCCAGCAGCCATCTGGGCAGGGACGTCCGAAACACCATATATTTT CASSHLGRDVRNTIYF
- TRBJ1-1 - TRBV10-3 TGTGCCATCAACCAAGGCCGGAACACTGAAGCTTTCTTT CAINQGRNTEAFF
- TRBJ2-1 - TRBV10-3 TGTGCCATCACCCAAGACAGCGAATACAATGAGCAGTTCTTC CAITQDSEYNEQFF
- TRBJ2-5 once TRBV6-1 TGTGCCAGCAGTGGGGGACAGCCAGCGGGGGAGACCCAGTACTTC CASSGGQPAGETQYF
TRBD1 TRBJ1-2 - TRBV5-4 TGTGCCAGCAGCTTCCTACAGGGGATTAGCTATGGCTACACCTTC CASSFLQGISYGYTF
TRBD1 TRBJ1-2 - TRBV9 TGTGCCAGCAACACAGGGGTTTTGCGAGGTGGCTACACCTTC CASNTGVLRGGYTF
- TRBJ1-1 - TRBV5-4 TGTGCCAGCAGCTTGGCTTCGTCGTGGGGGGGGAATGCTTTCTTT CASSLASSWGGNAFF
- TRBJ1-5 - TRBV7-8 TGTGCCAGCAGCTTTGGGCAGGGACAGCCCCAGCATTTT CASSFGQGQPQHF
TRBD1 TRBJ1-1 once TRBV4-2 TGTGCCAGCAGCCAAGATCGGGACAGGGGGGACACTGAAGCTTTCTTT CASSQDRDRGDTEAFF
TRBD1 TRBJ2-1 - TRBV6-4 TGTGCCAGCAGTGACCCCTCACAGGGGGATAATGAGCAGTTCTTC CASSDPSQGDNEQFF
- TRBJ2-2 - TRBV7-8 TGTGCCAGCAGCTCAGGGGCGCCCACCGGGGAGCTGTTTTTT CASSSGAPTGELFF
- TRBJ1-1 - TRBV5-1 TGCGCCAGCAGCTTCCGATACGATTTGAACACTGAAGCTTTCTTT CASSFRYDLNTEAFF
TRBD2 TRBJ2-1 few TRBV5-1 TGCGCCAGCAGCTTGGCGGCAAGCGGGGGGCCAGCCTTCGACGTCTACAATGAGCAGTTCTTC CASSLAASGGPAFDVYNEQFF
- TRBJ2-1 - TRBV5-5 TGTGCCAGCAGCTTGGAACCCACCACGGGCATCGATGAGCAGTTCTTC CASSLEPTTGIDEQFF
- TRBJ1-3 - TRBV18 TGTGCCAGCTCACCTACCCTTACAGGGACGGGAAACACCATATATTTT CASSPTLTGTGNTIYF
- TRBJ2-7 - TRBV27 TGTGCCAGCAGTAAAAACCATAATCAGGGGATCAACGAGCAGTACTTC CASSKNHNQGINEQYF
TRBD1 TRBJ1-5 - TRBV6-6 TGTGCCAGCACCCATACAGGACAGGGTAGCAATCAGCCCCAGCATTTT CASTHTGQGSNQPQHF
- TRBJ1-1 - TRBV19 TGTGCCAGTAGTATACAGGGGTACACTGAAGCTTTCTTT CASSIQGYTEAFF
- TRBJ1-1 - TRBV27 TGTGCCAGCAGATTGATTATGGACACTGAAGCTTTCTTT CASRLIMDTEAFF
TRBD1 TRBJ1-3 - TRBV6-1 TGTGCCAGCGGGACAGGGGGCTACACCATATATTTT CASGTGGYTIYF
- TRBJ2-7 - TRBV6-5 TGTGCCAGCAGAAGACAGGAGGACTACGAGCAGTACTTC CASRRQEDYEQYF
- TRBJ1-5 - TRBV25-1 TGTGCCAGCAGTGAATATACAGAATTAATAACTCAGCCCCAGCATTTT CASSEYTELITQPQHF
- TRBJ2-1 - TRBV5-4 TGTGCCAGCAGCTTGTGGGGAGCGGACAATGAGCAGTTCTTC CASSLWGADNEQFF
- TRBJ2-6 once TRBV5-4 TGTGCCAGCAGCCCCGGTGGAGGTCACTCTGGGGCCAACGTCCTGACTTTC CASSPGGGHSGANVLTF
TRBD1 TRBJ2-1 - TRBV6-5 TGTGCCAGCAGGAGACAGGGGGCCTATGAGCAGTTCTTC CASRRQGAYEQFF
TRBD1 TRBJ2-5 - TRBV5-1 TGCGCCAGCAGCCAGGGGGACAGGGTCGAGACCCAGTACTTC CASSQGDRVETQYF
- TRBJ2-7 - TRBV7-2 TGTGCCAGCAGCCCACTTACAGGGGGGGATTGGGTCTACGAGCAGTACTTC CASSPLTGGDWVYEQYF
TRBD2 TRBJ2-7 - TRBV6-5 TGTGCCACCGCCCGGGAGGGGACCTACGAGCAGTACTTC CATAREGTYEQYF
- TRBJ1-6 - TRBV6-5 TGTGCCGCCCGACAGGAGATTAACAATTCACCCCTCCACTTT CAARQEINNSPLHF
- TRBJ2-1 - TRBV28 TGTGCCAGCAGGCTGGGCAGCTACAATGAGCAGTTCTTC CASRLGSYNEQFF
- TRBJ1-4 - TRBV7-9 TGTGCCAGCAGCTTGTGGACAGACCCTAATGAAAAACTGTTTTTT CASSLWTDPNEKLFF
- TRBJ2-5 - TRBV7-8 TGTGCCAGCAGCCTAGGCTCAGGGTCCTGGGAGACCCAGTACTTC CASSLGSGSWETQYF
- TRBJ1-3 - TRBV6-6 TGTGCCAGCAGTTACCTAGGAAACACCATATATTTT CASSYLGNTIYF
- TRBJ1-5 - TRBV19 TGTGCCAGTAGTAGACAGGAGGGTAAAGGGGTAAGCAATCAGCCCCAGCATTTT CASSRQEGKGVSNQPQHF
- TRBJ2-7 - TRBV4-3 TGCGCCAGCAGCCAAGAAAGGTGGGCCGAGCAGTACTTC CASSQERWAEQYF
TRBD2 TRBJ2-7 - TRBV5-1 TGCGCCACCACCCCAGCGGGGGGTCTAGGAGAGCAGTACTTC CATTPAGGLGEQYF